This T cell receptor (beta chain) was profiled in a study of human T cells and chemical hapten exposure. For the study at large: The patient population, which was mostly female, had alopecia areata, totalis or universalis. General observations from the study: Because all patients had alopecia, their immune responses might differ from healthy ones. Sensitizing with DPC caused no change in TCRs above 1 in 1000 frequency.

In this sample, this clonotype turned up many times. Antigen unknown. Described time point: pre-sensitization, week 0. Treatment denoted: therapeutic diphenylcyclopropenone sensitization with weekly scalp DPC. CDR3 length: 14 residues. V was pared by 5 bases and J by 1 base, with 3 bases of the junction left unmatched. The library tagged individual cDNA molecules with unique molecular identifiers. One entry per CDR3 protein, called by TCRdb with MiXCR from the RACE reads. The top ten hold roughly 8.2% of the sample, which has about 300,000 distinct CDR3 sequences, 5.5% seen once. J is TRBJ1-1 and V is TRBV12-3 or TRBV12-4; 8 bases map to TRBD1. Sequencing used whole blood, obtained in connection with sensitization to the hapten diphenylcyclopropenone (DPC). The clonotype originates from a woman aged 18-35 years with alopecia areata. Some clones in this sample may be carry-over from other donors' samples. The DNA for the CDR3 is TGTGCCAGCAGTCCCACAGGGGGGAACACTGAAGCTTTCTTT. Protein: CASSPTGGNTEAFF.